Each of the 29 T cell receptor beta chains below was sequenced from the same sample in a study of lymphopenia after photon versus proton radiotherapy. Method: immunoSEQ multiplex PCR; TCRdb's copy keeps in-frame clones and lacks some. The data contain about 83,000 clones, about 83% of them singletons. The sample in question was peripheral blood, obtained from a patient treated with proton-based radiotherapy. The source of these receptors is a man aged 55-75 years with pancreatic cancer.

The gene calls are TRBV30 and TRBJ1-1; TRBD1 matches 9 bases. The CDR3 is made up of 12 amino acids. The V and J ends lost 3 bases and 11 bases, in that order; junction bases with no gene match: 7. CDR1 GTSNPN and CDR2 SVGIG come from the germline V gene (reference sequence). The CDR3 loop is CAWRTQGAAAFF. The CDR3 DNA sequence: TGTGCCTGGAGGACACAGGGGGCCGCGGCTTTCTTT. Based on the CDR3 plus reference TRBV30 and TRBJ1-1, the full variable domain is SQTIHQWPATLVQPVGSPLSLECTVEGTSNPNLYWYRQAAGRGLQLLFYSVGIGQISSEVPQNLSASRPQDRQFILSSKKLLLSDSGFYLCAWRTQGAAAFFGQGTRLTVV.

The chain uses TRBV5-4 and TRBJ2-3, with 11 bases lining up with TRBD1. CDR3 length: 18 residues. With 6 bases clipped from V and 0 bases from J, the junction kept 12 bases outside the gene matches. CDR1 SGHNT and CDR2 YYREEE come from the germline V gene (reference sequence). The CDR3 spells CASTRGTGGRTSTDTQYF. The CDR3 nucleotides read TGTGCCAGCACCAGGGGGACAGGGGGTAGGACTAGCACAGATACGCAGTATTTT.

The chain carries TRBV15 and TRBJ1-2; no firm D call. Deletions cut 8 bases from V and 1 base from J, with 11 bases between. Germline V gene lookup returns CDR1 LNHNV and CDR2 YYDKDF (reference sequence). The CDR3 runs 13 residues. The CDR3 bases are TGTGCCACCGCACCTGGCAGTAACTATGGCTACACCTTC. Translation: CATAPGSNYGYTF.

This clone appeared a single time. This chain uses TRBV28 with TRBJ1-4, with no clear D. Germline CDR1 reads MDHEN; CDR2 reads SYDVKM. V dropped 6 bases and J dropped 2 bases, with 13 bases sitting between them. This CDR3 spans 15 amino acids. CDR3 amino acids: CASRGSRTTNEKLFF. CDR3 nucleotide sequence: TGTGCCAGCAGGGGGAGTAGGACGACTAATGAAAAACTGTTTTTT.

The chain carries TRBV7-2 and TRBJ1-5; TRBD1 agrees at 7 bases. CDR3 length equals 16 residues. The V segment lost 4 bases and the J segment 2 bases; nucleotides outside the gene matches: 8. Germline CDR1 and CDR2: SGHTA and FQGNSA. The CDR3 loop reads CASSSKTGTGNQPQHF. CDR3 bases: TGTGCCAGCAGCTCGAAAACCGGGACAGGCAATCAGCCCCAGCATTTT.

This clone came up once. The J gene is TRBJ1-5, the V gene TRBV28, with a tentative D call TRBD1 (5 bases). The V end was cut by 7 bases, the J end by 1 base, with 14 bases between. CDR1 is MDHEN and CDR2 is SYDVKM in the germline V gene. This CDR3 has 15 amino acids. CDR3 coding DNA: TGTGCCAGCATTTGGGGACTTGCAAGCAATCAGCCCCAGCATTTT. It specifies CASIWGLASNQPQHF.

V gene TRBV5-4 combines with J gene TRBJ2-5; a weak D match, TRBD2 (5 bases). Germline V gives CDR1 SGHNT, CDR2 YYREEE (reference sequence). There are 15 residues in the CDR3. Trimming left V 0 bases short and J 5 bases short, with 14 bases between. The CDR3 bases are TGTGCCAGCAGCTTGGGAGGGTTCGGTATCGAGACCCAGTACTTC. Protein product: CASSLGGFGIETQYF.

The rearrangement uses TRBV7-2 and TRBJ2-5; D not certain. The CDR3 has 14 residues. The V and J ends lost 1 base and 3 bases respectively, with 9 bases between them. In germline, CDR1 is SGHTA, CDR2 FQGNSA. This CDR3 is CASSLGAAKETQYF. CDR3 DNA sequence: TGTGCCAGCAGCTTAGGGGCAGCAAAAGAGACCCAGTACTTC. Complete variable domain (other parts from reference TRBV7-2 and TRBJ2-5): GAGVSQSPSNKVTEKGKDVELRCDPISGHTALYWYRQSLGQGLEFLIYFQGNSAPDKSGLPSDRFSAERTGGSVSTLTIQRTQQEDSAVYLCASSLGAAKETQYFGPGTRLLVL.

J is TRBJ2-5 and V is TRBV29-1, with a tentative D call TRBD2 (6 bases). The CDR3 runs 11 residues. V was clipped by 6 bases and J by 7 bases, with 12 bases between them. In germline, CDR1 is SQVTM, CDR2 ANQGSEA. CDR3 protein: CSVTGLGTQYF. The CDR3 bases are TGCAGCGTGACGGGACTGGGGACCCAGTACTTC.

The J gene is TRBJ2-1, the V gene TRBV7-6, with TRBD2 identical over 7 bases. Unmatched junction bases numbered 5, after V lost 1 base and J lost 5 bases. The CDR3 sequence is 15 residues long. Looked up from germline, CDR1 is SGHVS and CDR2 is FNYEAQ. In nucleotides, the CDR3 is TGTGCCAGCAGCTTAGGGGGAGGGCCCGACAATGAGCAGTTCTTC. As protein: CASSLGGGPDNEQFF.

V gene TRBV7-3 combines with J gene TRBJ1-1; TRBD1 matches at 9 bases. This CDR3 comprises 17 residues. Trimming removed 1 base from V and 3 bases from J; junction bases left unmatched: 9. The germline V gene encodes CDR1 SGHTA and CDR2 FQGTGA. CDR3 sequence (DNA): TGTGCCAGCAGCTTAAAAGGACCGACAGGGGGGGACACTGAAGCTTTCTTT. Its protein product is CASSLKGPTGGDTEAFF.

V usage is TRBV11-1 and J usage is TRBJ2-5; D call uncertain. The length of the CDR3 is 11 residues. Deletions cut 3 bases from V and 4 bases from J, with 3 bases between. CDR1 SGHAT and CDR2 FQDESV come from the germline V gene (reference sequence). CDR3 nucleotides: TGTGCCAGCAGCTTTGGAGAGACCCAGTACTTC. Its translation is CASSFGETQYF.

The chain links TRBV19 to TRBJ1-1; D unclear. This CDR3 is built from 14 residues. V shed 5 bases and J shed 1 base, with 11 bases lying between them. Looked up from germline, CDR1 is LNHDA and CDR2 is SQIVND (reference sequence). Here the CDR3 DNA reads TGTGCCAGTAGTCCTGACACCCGGAACACTGAAGCTTTCTTT. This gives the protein CASSPDTRNTEAFF.

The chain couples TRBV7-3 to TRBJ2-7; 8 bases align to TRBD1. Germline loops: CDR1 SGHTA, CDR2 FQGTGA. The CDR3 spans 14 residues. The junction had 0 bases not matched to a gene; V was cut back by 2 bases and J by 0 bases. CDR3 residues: CASSLGTGSYEQYF. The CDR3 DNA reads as TGTGCCAGCAGCTTAGGGACAGGCTCCTACGAGCAGTACTTC.

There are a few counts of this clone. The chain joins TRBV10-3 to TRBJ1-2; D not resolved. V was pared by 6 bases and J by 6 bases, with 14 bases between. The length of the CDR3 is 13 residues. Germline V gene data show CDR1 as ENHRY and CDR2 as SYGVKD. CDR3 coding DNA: TGTGCCATCAGCGACGTGAAAACAAATGGCTACACCTTC. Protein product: CAISDVKTNGYTF.

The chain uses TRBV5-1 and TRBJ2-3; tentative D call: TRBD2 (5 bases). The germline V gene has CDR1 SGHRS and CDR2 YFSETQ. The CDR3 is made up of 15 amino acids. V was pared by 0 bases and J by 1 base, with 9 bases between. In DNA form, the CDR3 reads TGCGCCAGCAGCTTGGAGAGGGCCCGCACAGATACGCAGTATTTT. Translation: CASSLERARTDTQYF.

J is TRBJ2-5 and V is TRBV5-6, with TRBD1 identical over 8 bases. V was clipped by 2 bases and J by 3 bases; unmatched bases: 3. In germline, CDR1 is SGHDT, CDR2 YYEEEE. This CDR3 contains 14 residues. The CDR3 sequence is CASSFLDREETQYF. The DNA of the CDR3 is TGTGCCAGCAGCTTTTTGGACAGGGAAGAGACCCAGTACTTC.

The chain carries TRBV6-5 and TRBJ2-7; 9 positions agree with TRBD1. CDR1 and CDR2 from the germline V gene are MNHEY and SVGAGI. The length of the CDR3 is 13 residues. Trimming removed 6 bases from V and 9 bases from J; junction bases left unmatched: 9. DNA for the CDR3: TGTGCCAGCAGGCCCCGGGACAGGGTGGTGCAGTACTTC. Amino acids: CASRPRDRVVQYF.

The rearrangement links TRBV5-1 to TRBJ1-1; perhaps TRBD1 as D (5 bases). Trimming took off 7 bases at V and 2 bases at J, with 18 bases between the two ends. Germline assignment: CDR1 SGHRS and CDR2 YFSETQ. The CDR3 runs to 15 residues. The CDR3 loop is CASQPYDRLNTEAFF. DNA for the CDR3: TGCGCCAGCCAACCATACGACAGATTAAACACTGAAGCTTTCTTT.

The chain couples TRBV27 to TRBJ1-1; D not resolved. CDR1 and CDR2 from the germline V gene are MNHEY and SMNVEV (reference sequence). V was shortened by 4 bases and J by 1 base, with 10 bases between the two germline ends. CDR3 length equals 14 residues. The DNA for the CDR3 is TGTGCCAGCAGTTCGGCCGAGTGGAACACTGAAGCTTTCTTT. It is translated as CASSSAEWNTEAFF.

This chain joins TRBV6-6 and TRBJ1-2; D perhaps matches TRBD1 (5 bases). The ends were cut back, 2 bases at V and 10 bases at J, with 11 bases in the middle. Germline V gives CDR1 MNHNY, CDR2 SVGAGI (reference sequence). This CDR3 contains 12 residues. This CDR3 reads CASSYAGGAYTF. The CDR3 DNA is TGTGCCAGCAGTTACGCGGGGGGAGCCTACACCTTC.

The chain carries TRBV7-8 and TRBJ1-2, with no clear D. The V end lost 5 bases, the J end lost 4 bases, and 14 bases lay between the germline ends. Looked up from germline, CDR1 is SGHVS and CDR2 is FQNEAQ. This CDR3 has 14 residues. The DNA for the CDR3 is TGTGCCAGCAGCCAGGACCTCCTCCCCTATGGCTACACCTTC. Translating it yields CASSQDLLPYGYTF.

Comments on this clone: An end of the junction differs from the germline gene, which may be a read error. The CDR3: CASSVSFNEQFF. The CDR3 nucleotides are TGTGCCAGCAGTGTTTCCTTCAATGAGCAGTTCTTC. This chain joins TRBV25-1 and TRBJ2-1; the D is unclear. There are 12 residues in the CDR3. Germline-derived CDR1 and CDR2 are MGHDK and SYGVNS.

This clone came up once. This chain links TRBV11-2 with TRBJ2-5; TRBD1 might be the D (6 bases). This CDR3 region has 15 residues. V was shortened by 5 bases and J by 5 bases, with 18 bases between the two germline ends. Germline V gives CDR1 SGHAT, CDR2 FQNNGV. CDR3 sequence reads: CASSRTRGGGETQYF. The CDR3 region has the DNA TGTGCCAGCAGCCGAACTAGAGGGGGTGGGGAGACCCAGTACTTC.

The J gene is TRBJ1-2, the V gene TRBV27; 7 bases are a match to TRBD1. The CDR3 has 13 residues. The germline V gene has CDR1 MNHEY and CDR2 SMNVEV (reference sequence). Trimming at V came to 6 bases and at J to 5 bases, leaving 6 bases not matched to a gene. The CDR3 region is CASRLQGEYGYTF. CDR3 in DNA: TGTGCCAGCAGGTTGCAGGGGGAGTATGGCTACACCTTC.

The CDR3 DNA is TGTGCCAGCAAGTTAACAGGGTTGAACACTGAAGCTTTCTTT. Translated: CASKLTGLNTEAFF. The chain carries TRBV27 and TRBJ1-1, with D perhaps TRBD1 (6 bases). V dropped 7 bases and J dropped 0 bases, with 12 bases sitting between them. There are 14 residues in the CDR3. CDR1 is MNHEY, CDR2 SMNVEV, per germline (reference sequence).

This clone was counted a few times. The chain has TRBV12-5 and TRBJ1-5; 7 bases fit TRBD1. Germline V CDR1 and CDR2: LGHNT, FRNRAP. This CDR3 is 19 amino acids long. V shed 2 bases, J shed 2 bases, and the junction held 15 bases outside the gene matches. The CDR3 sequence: CASGLPTTSHGQGNQPQHF. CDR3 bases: TGTGCTAGTGGTTTGCCAACGACTTCACACGGACAGGGCAATCAGCCCCAGCATTTT.

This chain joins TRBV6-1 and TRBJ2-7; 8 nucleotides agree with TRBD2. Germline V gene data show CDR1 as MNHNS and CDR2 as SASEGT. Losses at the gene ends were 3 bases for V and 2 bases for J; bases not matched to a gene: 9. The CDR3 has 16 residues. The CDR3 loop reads CASSDRWAGRAYEQYF. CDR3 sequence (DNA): TGTGCCAGCAGTGACAGATGGGCCGGGAGGGCCTACGAGCAGTACTTC.

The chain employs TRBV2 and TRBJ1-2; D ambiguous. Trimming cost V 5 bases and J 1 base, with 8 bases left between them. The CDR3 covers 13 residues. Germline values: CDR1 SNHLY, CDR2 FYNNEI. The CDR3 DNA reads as TGTGCCAGCAGTTTAGAGATTAACTATGGCTACACCTTC. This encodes CASSLEINYGYTF.